This TCR beta chain was identified in a study of blood T cells in healthy people across ages. Germline CDR1 is SGHRS and CDR2 is YFSETQ. J was trimmed by 2 bases and V by 1 base; bases with no gene match: 3. The CDR3 has 14 amino acids. Combining a sample-barcoded 5' primer with a J-beta primer mix, a second PCR ran for roughly 7 to 12 cycles. A tag from a template-switch adaptor with 12 random nucleotides marked each cDNA molecule. Sequencing recovered at least 3 million CDR3-containing paired-end reads from each sample. In TCRdb, the 5' RACE reads were re-called with MiXCR into one record per CDR3 protein. The sample has around 1.5 million distinct CDR3 sequences, roughly 59% seen once. Comments on this clonotype: Its antigen remains unidentified.

Study results and caveats: Among long-lived donors, naive CD4+ cells were more numerous and diversity higher than in aged donors.

The sequencing input was blood. The chain employs TRBV5-1 and TRBJ2-7; 7 positions match TRBD1. The source of this sequence is a man aged 18-30 years in good health. The CDR3, as DNA: TGCGCCAGCAGCTTGACAGGGGCCCCCTACGAGCAGTACTTC. Residues: CASSLTGAPYEQYF.